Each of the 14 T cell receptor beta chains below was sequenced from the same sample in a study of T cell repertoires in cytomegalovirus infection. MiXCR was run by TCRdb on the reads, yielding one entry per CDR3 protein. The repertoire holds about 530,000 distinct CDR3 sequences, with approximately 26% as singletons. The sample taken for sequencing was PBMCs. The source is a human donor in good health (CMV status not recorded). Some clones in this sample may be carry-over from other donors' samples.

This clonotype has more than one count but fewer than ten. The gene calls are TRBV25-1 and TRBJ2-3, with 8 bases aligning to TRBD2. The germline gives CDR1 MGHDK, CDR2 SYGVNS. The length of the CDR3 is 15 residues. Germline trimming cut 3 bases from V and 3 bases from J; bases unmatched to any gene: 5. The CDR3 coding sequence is TGTGCCAGCAGTGAGGGACTAGGAGTAACAGATACGCAGTATTTT. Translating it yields CASSEGLGVTDTQYF.

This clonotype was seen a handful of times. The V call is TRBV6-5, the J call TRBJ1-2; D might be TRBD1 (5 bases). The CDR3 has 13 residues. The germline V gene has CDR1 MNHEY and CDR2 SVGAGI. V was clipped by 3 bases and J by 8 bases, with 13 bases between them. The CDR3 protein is CASSYIGERGYTF. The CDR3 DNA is TGTGCCAGCAGTTATATAGGGGAAAGGGGCTACACCTTC.

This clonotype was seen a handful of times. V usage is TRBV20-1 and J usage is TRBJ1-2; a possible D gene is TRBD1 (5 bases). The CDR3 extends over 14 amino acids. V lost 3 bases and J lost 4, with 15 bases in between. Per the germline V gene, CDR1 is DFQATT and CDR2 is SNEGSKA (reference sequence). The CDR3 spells CSARRGGLGYGYTF. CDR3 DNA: TGCAGTGCTAGGAGGGGCGGGTTAGGCTATGGCTACACCTTC.

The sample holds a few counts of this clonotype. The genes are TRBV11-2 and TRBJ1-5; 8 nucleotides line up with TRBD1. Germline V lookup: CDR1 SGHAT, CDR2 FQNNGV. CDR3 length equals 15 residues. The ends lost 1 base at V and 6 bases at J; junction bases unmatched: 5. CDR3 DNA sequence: TGTGCCAGCAGCTTAGCTCAGGGGGCAGGTCAGCCCCAGCATTTT. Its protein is CASSLAQGAGQPQHF.

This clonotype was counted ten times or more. CDR3 sequence: CASSPGLPDTQYF. As DNA, the CDR3 is TGTGCCAGCAGTCCCGGGCTTCCAGATACGCAGTATTTT. This sequence joins TRBV7-2 and TRBJ2-3; no definite D call. In germline, CDR1 is SGHTA, CDR2 FQGNSA. V shed 6 bases and J shed 4 bases, with 11 bases lying between them. There are 13 residues in the CDR3. Variable domain in full (rest from reference TRBV7-2 and TRBJ2-3): GAGVSQSPSNKVTEKGKDVELRCDPISGHTALYWYRQSLGQGLEFLIYFQGNSAPDKSGLPSDRFSAERTGGSVSTLTIQRTQQEDSAVYLCASSPGLPDTQYFGPGTRLTVL.

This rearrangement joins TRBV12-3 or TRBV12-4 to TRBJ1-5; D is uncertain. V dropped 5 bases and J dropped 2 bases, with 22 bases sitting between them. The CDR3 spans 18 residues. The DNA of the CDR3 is TGTGCCAGCAGTCTATCATCCCCTGGGTTATCTGGCAATCAGCCCCAGCATTTT. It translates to CASSLSSPGLSGNQPQHF.

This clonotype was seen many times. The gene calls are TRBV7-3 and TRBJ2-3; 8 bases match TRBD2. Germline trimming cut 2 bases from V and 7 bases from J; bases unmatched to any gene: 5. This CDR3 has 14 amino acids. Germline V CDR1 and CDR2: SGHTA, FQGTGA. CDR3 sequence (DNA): TGTGCCAGCAGCTTAGCGGGAGGAAGGAATACGCAGTATTTT. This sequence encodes CASSLAGGRNTQYF.

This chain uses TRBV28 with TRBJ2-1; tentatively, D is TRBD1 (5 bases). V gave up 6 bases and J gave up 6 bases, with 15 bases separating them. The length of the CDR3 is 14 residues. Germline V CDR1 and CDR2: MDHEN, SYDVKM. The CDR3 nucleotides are TGTGCCAGCAGCGACAGCGCTGGCACCAATGAGCAGTTCTTC. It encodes CASSDSAGTNEQFF.

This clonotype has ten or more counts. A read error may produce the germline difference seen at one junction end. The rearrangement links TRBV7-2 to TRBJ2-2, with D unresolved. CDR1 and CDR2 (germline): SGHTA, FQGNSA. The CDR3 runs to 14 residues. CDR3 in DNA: TGTGCCAGCAGCTTACCAGCGAAAACCGGGGAGCTGTTTTTT. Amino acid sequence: CASSLPAKTGELFF.

The CDR3 DNA reads as TGTGCCAGCAGTTGGGGCTCCGCCGGCAACGAGCAGTACGTC. Residues: CASSWGSAGNEQYV. The rearrangement links TRBV6-2 or TRBV6-3 to TRBJ2-7, with a weak D call TRBD1 (5 bases). V lost 4 bases to trimming and J lost 5 bases, with 15 bases between them. The CDR3 totals 14 residues. Germline V gene data show CDR1 as MNHEY and CDR2 as SVGEGT.

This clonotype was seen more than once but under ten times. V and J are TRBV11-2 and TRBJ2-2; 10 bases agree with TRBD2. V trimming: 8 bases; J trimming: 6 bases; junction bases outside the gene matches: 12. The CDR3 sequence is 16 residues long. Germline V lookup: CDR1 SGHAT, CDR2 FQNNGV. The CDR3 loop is CASRLAGVLASGELFF. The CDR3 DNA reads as TGTGCCAGCCGGCTAGCGGGAGTTTTGGCGTCCGGGGAGCTGTTTTTT.

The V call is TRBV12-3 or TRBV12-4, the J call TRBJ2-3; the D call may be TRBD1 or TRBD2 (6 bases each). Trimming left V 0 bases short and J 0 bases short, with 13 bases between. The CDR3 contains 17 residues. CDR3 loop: CASSLATTGTSTDTQYF. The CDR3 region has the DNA TGTGCCAGCAGTTTAGCTACCACAGGGACTAGCACAGATACGCAGTATTTT.

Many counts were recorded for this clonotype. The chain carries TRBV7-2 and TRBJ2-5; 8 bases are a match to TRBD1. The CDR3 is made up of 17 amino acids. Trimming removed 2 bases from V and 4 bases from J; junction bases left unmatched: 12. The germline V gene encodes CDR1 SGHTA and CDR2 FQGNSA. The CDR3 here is CASSLNLVAGGGETQYF. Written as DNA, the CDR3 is TGTGCCAGCAGCTTAAATTTGGTCGCAGGGGGCGGAGAGACCCAGTACTTC.

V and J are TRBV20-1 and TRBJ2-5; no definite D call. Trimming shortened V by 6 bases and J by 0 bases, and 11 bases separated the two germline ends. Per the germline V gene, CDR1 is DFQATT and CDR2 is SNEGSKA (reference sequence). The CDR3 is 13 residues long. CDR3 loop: CSASYRNQETQYF. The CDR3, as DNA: TGCAGTGCGAGCTACAGAAACCAAGAGACCCAGTACTTC.